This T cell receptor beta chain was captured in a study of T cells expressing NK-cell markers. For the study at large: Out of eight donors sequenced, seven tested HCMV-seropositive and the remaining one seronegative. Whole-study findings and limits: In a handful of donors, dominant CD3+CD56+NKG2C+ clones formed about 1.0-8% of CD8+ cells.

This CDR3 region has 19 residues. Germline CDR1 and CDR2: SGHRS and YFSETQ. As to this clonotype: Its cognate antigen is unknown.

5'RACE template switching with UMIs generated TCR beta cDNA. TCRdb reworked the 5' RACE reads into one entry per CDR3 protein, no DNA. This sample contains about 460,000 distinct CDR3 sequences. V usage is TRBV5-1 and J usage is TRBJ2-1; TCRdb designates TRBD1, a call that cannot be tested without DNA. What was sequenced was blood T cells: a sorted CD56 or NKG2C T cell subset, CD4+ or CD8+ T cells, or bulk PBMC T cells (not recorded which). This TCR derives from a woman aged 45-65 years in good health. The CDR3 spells CASSFGQGAIAGGNNEQFF.